Following are 10 T cell receptor beta chains from one sample sequenced in a study of T cell responses to AZD1222 COVID-19 vaccine. The table came from immunoSEQ multiplex PCR; TCRdb's copy has only in-frame clones and leaves some out. There are 95,000 to 120,000 clones in the sample; 86% occur only once, and roughly 3% lies in the top ten. The sample was peripheral blood, taken on day 0 of AZD1222 vaccination. The receptors come from an adult in good health.

This chain uses TRBV6-2 or TRBV6-3 with TRBJ1-1; D perhaps matches TRBD1 (5 bases). The CDR3 runs 18 residues. V dropped 2 bases and J dropped 0 bases, with 19 bases sitting between them. The germline V gene has CDR1 MNHEY and CDR2 SVGEGT. The CDR3 sequence: CASSYGLEARVMNTEAFF. The CDR3 coding sequence is TGTGCCAGCAGTTACGGCCTGGAGGCCAGGGTGATGAACACTGAAGCTTTCTTT.

Of note for this clone: The same CDR3 arises from other DNA sequences in this sample as well. The chain is built from TRBV15 and TRBJ1-5; TRBD1 aligns across 7 bases. The CDR3 is made up of 14 amino acids. The V segment lost 5 bases and the J segment 1 base; nucleotides outside the gene matches: 2. Germline V gene sequence: CDR1 LNHNV, CDR2 YYDKDF (reference sequence). The CDR3 coding sequence is TGTGCCACCAGCCCGGGACAGAGCAATCAGCCCCAGCATTTT. The encoded protein is CATSPGQSNQPQHF. Combining the CDR3 with reference TRBV15 and TRBJ1-5 gives the whole variable domain DAMVIQNPRYQVTQFGKPVTLSCSQTLNHNVMYWYQQKSSQAPKLLFHYYDKDFNNEADTPDNFQSRRPNTSFCFLDIRSPGLGDTAMYLCATSPGQSNQPQHFGDGTRLSIL.

V and J are TRBV6-1 and TRBJ1-2; 11 positions agree with TRBD1. Trimming took 4 bases from V and 8 from J; bases not matched to a gene: 12. In germline, CDR1 is MNHNS, CDR2 SASEGT. The CDR3 is made up of 16 amino acids. For the CDR3, the DNA is TGTGCCAGCAGTGTAGGACAGGGGGCTTTTTGGTTAGGCTACACCTTC. Its protein product is CASSVGQGAFWLGYTF.

V usage is TRBV11-2 and J usage is TRBJ1-2; 8 bases map to TRBD1. Germline V gene lookup returns CDR1 SGHAT and CDR2 FQNNGV. This CDR3 region has 13 residues. The V gene end was trimmed by 5 bases and the J gene end by 6 bases; junction bases not matched to a gene: 5. In nucleotides, the CDR3 is TGTGCCAGCAGCCGGGGACAGGAGGATGGCTACACCTTC. Its translation: CASSRGQEDGYTF. Full variable domain (outside the CDR3, taken from reference TRBV11-2 and TRBJ1-2): EAGVAQSPRYKIIEKRQSVAFWCNPISGHATLYWYQQILGQGPKLLIQFQNNGVVDDSQLPKDRFSAERLKGVDSTLKIQPAKLEDSAVYLCASSRGQEDGYTFGSGTRLTVV.

The V call is TRBV28, the J call TRBJ1-5; no definite D call. CDR3 size: 14 residues. V lost 4 bases to trimming and J lost 11 bases, with 18 bases between them. Germline CDR1 reads MDHEN; CDR2 reads SYDVKM. The CDR3 nucleotides are TGTGCCAGCAGTTCCGCCTCTTTCCTGGGCTCCCAGCATTTT. It encodes CASSSASFLGSQHF. Variable domain in full (rest from reference TRBV28 and TRBJ1-5): DVKVTQSSRYLVKRTGEKVFLECVQDMDHENMFWYRQDPGLGLRLIYFSYDVKMKEKGDIPEGYSVSREKKERFSLILESASTNQTSMYLCASSSASFLGSQHFGDGTRLSIL.

This chain joins TRBV3-1 (or the pseudogene TRBV3-2) and TRBJ2-1; possible D gene TRBD1, 6 bases. The CDR3 spans 14 residues. Germline CDR1 and CDR2: LGHDT and YNNKEL (reference sequence). V was clipped by 4 bases and J by 4 bases, with 11 bases between them. CDR3 loop: CASSPATGYNEQFF. Here the CDR3 DNA reads TGTGCCAGCAGCCCCGCGACAGGTTACAATGAGCAGTTCTTC.

V usage is TRBV27 and J usage is TRBJ2-2; TRBD1 agrees at 9 bases. This CDR3 has 16 amino acids. Germline assignment: CDR1 MNHEY and CDR2 SMNVEV (reference sequence). Unmatched junction bases numbered 11, after V lost 6 bases and J lost 6 bases. The CDR3 here is CASRVYTGGNAGELFF. The DNA of the CDR3 is TGTGCCAGCAGAGTATACACAGGGGGCAACGCCGGGGAGCTGTTTTTT.

The V call is TRBV3-1 (or the pseudogene TRBV3-2), the J call TRBJ2-3; D remains ambiguous. Germline CDR1 and CDR2: LGHDT and YNNKEL (reference sequence). This CDR3 contains 12 residues. V was pared by 4 bases and J by 0 bases, with 2 bases between. CDR3 bases: TGTGCCAGCAGCCGAAGCACAGATACGCAGTATTTT. Its translation: CASSRSTDTQYF.

The chain recombines TRBV9 with TRBJ1-2, with D uncertain. CDR1 SGDLS and CDR2 YYNGEE come from the germline V gene. Trimming cost V 3 bases and J 4 bases, with 16 bases left between them. The CDR3 has 15 residues. DNA for the CDR3: TGTGCCAGCAGCGGGGATGCCCCTCATCTCTATGGCTACACCTTC. It encodes CASSGDAPHLYGYTF.

The genes are TRBV27 and TRBJ1-1, with D maybe TRBD1 (6 bases). Germline CDR1 and CDR2: MNHEY and SMNVEV (reference sequence). The CDR3 consists of 15 residues. Trimming cost V 4 bases and J 5 bases, with 17 bases left between them. The CDR3 is CASSWGPGAGTEAFF. CDR3 in DNA: TGTGCCAGCAGTTGGGGTCCGGGGGCGGGTACTGAAGCTTTCTTT.